This T cell receptor (beta chain) was profiled in a study of shared clonotypes between healthy human individuals. The assay was run at deep level. DNA from unsorted PBMC was sequenced on ten immunoSEQ deep assay plates. Here immunoSEQ multiplex PCR was the method, and the copy in TCRdb shows in-frame clones only, minus some. The table lists about 460,000 clones, approximately 80% of them singletons. A note on this clone: Its matching antigen is unknown.

Whole-study findings and limits: The expectation was that sequencing depth would affect clonotype sharing among donors.

Donors, healthy HIV-negative adults, lacked recent acute infections or vaccinations. Sequencing used PBMCs. This TCR was recovered from a woman aged 40 to 55 in good health. Some clones in this sample may be carry-over from other donors' samples.

CDR3 loop: CAWSPASSGIWSSYNEQFF. The CDR3 nucleotides read TGTGCCTGGAGTCCTGCTTCTAGCGGGATATGGAGCTCCTACAATGAGCAGTTCTTC. This sequence joins TRBV30 and TRBJ2-1; 9 bases are a match to TRBD2. This CDR3 contains 19 residues. In germline, CDR1 is GTSNPN, CDR2 SVGIG (reference sequence). With 2 bases clipped from V and 0 bases from J, the junction kept 14 bases outside the gene matches.